The 25 T cell receptor beta chains below come from one sample, sequenced in a study of monozygotic twins with inflammatory bowel disease. TCRdb reanalyzed the 5' RACE reads and collapses them to one entry per CDR3 protein, without DNA. The table lists some 440,000 distinct CDR3 sequences. The source material was blood. The receptor source for this set is a human donor with ulcerative colitis or Crohn's disease, or a healthy co-twin of an affected twin (not recorded which).

This sequence joins TRBV29-1 and TRBJ2-1. The germline gives CDR1 SQVTM, CDR2 ANQGSEA. The CDR3 totals 13 residues. The CDR3 is CMGCGSSYNEQFF.

The CDR3 region is CASANPGSNYGYTF. This sequence joins TRBV12-3 or TRBV12-4 and TRBJ1-2; the TCRdb D gene call, TRBD1, has no DNA to confirm it. This CDR3 is built from 14 residues.

J is TRBJ1-1 and V is TRBV6-5. The CDR3 length is 13 residues. Per the germline V gene, CDR1 is MNHEY and CDR2 is SVGAGI. CDR3 sequence: CASSYRLGTEAFF.

The genes are TRBV6-6 and TRBJ1-5; there is no DNA to check the TCRdb D call of TRBD1. This CDR3 is 11 amino acids long. Germline CDR1 MNHNY, CDR2 SVGAGI (reference sequence). CDR3 loop: CASKGNQPQHF.

The chain is built from TRBV7-9 and TRBJ1-1; TCRdb indicates TRBD1, and absent DNA this call remains unverified. The germline gives CDR1 SEHNR, CDR2 FQNEAQ (reference sequence). There are 17 residues in the CDR3. The CDR3 is CASSLGQGIWMNTEAFF.

The chain is built from TRBV20-1 and TRBJ1-1. Germline CDR1 is DFQATT and CDR2 is SNEGSKA (reference sequence). The CDR3 has 15 amino acids. The CDR3 reads CSVMDSRFMNTEAFF.

The chain recombines TRBV7-6 with TRBJ2-5. From germline, CDR1 is SGHVS and CDR2 FNYEAQ. There are 13 residues in the CDR3. CDR3 amino acids: CASRNRDKETQYF. The variable domain in full, with the rest retrieved from reference TRBV7-6 and TRBJ2-5, is GAGVSQSPRYKVTKRGQDVALRCDPISGHVSLYWYRQALGQGPEFLTYFNYEAQQDKSGLPNDRFSAERPEGSISTLTIQRTEQRDSAMYRCASRNRDKETQYFGPGTRLLVL.

The gene calls are TRBV7-2 and TRBJ2-7; the D call from TCRdb, TRBD1, cannot be confirmed without DNA. The germline V gene encodes CDR1 SGHTA and CDR2 FQGNSA. The CDR3 extends over 15 amino acids. CDR3 loop: CASSLRGQGWYEQYF.

The chain employs TRBV5-1 and TRBJ2-7; the D call of TRBD2 rests on TCRdb alone, since no DNA is present to check it. Germline V lookup: CDR1 SGHRS, CDR2 YFSETQ. CDR3 length: 14 amino acids. This CDR3 reads CASTPTSGSFEQYF.

The chain combines TRBV20-1 with TRBJ1-3; the TCRdb call, TRBD1, lacks DNA for checking. The germline V gene encodes CDR1 DFQATT and CDR2 SNEGSKA (reference sequence). The CDR3 runs 12 residues. The CDR3 here is CSAGDTGNTIYF.

The rearrangement links TRBV6-4 to TRBJ2-1; the D gene TCRdb calls, TRBD1, cannot be checked with no DNA. The CDR3 spans 15 residues. CDR1 is MRHNA and CDR2 is SNTAGT in the germline V gene. The CDR3 sequence: CASSATATSYNEQFF.

The CDR3 protein is CASRLGQGSRYNEQFF. This chain connects TRBV12-3 or TRBV12-4 to TRBJ2-1; TCRdb calls TRBD1, which cannot be checked without DNA. This CDR3 is 16 amino acids long.

This rearrangement joins TRBV10-3 to TRBJ1-5; TCRdb indicates TRBD1, and absent DNA this call remains unverified. Per the germline V gene, CDR1 is ENHRY and CDR2 is SYGVKD. The CDR3 is made up of 15 amino acids. CDR3 residues: CAISETDRGNQPQHF.

CDR3 amino acids: CASSVTDREADYGYTF. The chain links TRBV9 to TRBJ1-2; TCRdb reports TRBD1, a call that lacks DNA to check it against. This CDR3 has 16 residues. Germline V gene data show CDR1 as SGDLS and CDR2 as YYNGEE. Together with reference TRBV9 and TRBJ1-2, the CDR3 gives the full variable domain: DSGVTQTPKHLITATGQRVTLRCSPRSGDLSVYWYQQSLDQGLQFLIQYYNGEERAKGNILERFSAQQFPDLHSELNLSSLELGDSALYFCASSVTDREADYGYTFGSGTRLTVV.

The J gene is TRBJ2-1, the V gene TRBV29-1; TCRdb reports TRBD2, a call that lacks DNA to check it against. Germline V lookup: CDR1 SQVTM, CDR2 ANQGSEA. The CDR3 extends over 16 amino acids. CDR3 protein: CSAPIGGGSSYNEQFF.

CDR3 amino acids: CASSLHPGLSSGANVLTF. V and J are TRBV7-3 and TRBJ2-6; TCRdb calls TRBD1, which cannot be checked without DNA. The V gene's germline CDR1 is SGHTA and CDR2 FQGTGA. The CDR3 has 18 amino acids.

V and J are TRBV28 and TRBJ1-5; TCRdb gives TRBD1 as the D gene, but with no DNA this cannot be confirmed. The CDR3 length is 14 residues. In germline, CDR1 is MDHEN, CDR2 SYDVKM. CDR3 sequence reads: CASSRTGGSQPQHF.

CDR3 sequence: CASSLDRVSRYTF. V and J are TRBV6-5 and TRBJ1-2; the TCRdb call, TRBD1, lacks DNA for checking. This CDR3 region has 13 residues. Germline V CDR1 and CDR2: MNHEY, SVGAGI.

The rearrangement links TRBV30 to TRBJ2-2; there is no DNA to check the TCRdb D call of TRBD1. The length of the CDR3 is 12 residues. Germline loops: CDR1 GTSNPN, CDR2 SVGIG (reference sequence). The CDR3 protein is CAGLGGPGELFF.

This chain links TRBV7-2 with TRBJ2-5; the TCRdb call, TRBD2, lacks DNA for checking. This CDR3 has 16 residues. The V gene's germline CDR1 is SGHTA and CDR2 FQGNSA. The CDR3 spells CASRLKTSGGAETQYF.

This rearrangement joins TRBV19 to TRBJ2-3; without DNA, the TCRdb call of TRBD1 cannot be checked. Germline loops: CDR1 LNHDA, CDR2 SQIVND (reference sequence). The CDR3 is 16 residues long. The CDR3 region is CASSTWGSTPTDTQYF.

The J gene is TRBJ2-7, the V gene TRBV4-3; the D call from TCRdb, TRBD1, cannot be confirmed without DNA. Germline CDR1 is LGHNA and CDR2 is YSLEER. The CDR3 has 13 amino acids. CDR3 region: CASSQDMTVEQYF.

The V gene is TRBV28, the J gene TRBJ2-7; the D gene TCRdb calls, TRBD1, cannot be checked with no DNA. The CDR3 covers 15 residues. CDR1 is MDHEN, CDR2 SYDVKM, per germline. The CDR3 protein is CASSSPGGGTYEQYF.

The V and J genes are TRBV6-2 or TRBV6-3 and TRBJ2-1; the D call of TRBD2 rests on TCRdb alone, since no DNA is present to check it. The CDR3 has 19 amino acids. Germline CDR1 reads MNHEY; CDR2 reads SVGEGT. CDR3 in amino acids: CASSLGTSGRRLTYNEQFF.

The chain has TRBV20-1 and TRBJ2-5; no DNA is available, so the TRBD2 call from TCRdb remains unchecked. This CDR3 is 14 amino acids long. The germline V gene encodes CDR1 DFQATT and CDR2 SNEGSKA (reference sequence). The CDR3 is CSASGRAREETQYF.